The next 13 T cell receptor beta chains were all read from a single sample in a study of vaccination and CD4 T cells after COVID-19. Their antigens remain unidentified. The treatment is: roughly ten-day PBMC culture with coronavirus spike peptide pools or control peptides (ViraFEST assay). Cultured CD4+ T cell DNA underwent sequencing with the Oncomine TCR Beta short-read assay. TCRdb processed the PCR reads anew with MiXCR; each CDR3 protein has one entry. The repertoire includes about 15,000 distinct CDR3 sequences, under 60% of them detected once, and 13% sits in the top ten. Input material: CD4+ T cells from blood, cultured in vitro. These TCRs come from a human donor who had recovered from COVID-19.

This chain joins TRBV10-3 and TRBJ1-2, with 7 positions matching TRBD1. V dropped 0 bases and J dropped 0; count of bases not matched to a gene: 1. CDR3 length: 15 residues. Germline V gives CDR1 ENHRY, CDR2 SYGVKD. CDR3 DNA: TGTGCCATCAGTGAGTCACAGGGGACTAACTATGGCTACACCTTC. This gives the protein CAISESQGTNYGYTF.

The V gene is TRBV19, the J gene TRBJ2-3, with D tentatively TRBD1 or TRBD2 (5 bases each). The CDR3 length is 14 residues. V lost 11 bases, J lost 0 bases, and 15 bases lay in between. Germline assignment: CDR1 LNHDA and CDR2 SQIVND (reference sequence). The CDR3 DNA reads TGTGCCCGCGGTCCGTGGGACAGCACAGATACGCAGTATTTT. This translates into CARGPWDSTDTQYF.

The chain uses TRBV15 and TRBJ1-6; D unresolved. CDR1 is LNHNV, CDR2 YYDKDF, per germline (reference sequence). This CDR3 has 13 residues. The V and J ends lost 0 bases and 14 bases respectively, with 11 bases between them. The CDR3 DNA follows: TGTGCCACCAGCAGAGATCCGGACGGGGCCCTCCACTTT. Translating gives CATSRDPDGALHF.

This chain connects TRBV7-6 to TRBJ2-7; D is unclear. CDR3 length: 14 residues. Between the trimmed V and J ends, which lost 5 bases and 1 base, there was a span of 12 bases. Germline lookup yields CDR1 SGHVS and CDR2 FNYEAQ. In DNA form, the CDR3 reads TGTGCCAGCAGCCGCGACAAGACATCCTACGAGCAGTACTTC. It codes for CASSRDKTSYEQYF.

This clonotype was seen a handful of times. This sequence joins TRBV27 and TRBJ2-2, with TRBD2 matching over 9 bases. Trimming took 4 bases from V and 4 from J; bases not matched to a gene: 7. The CDR3 extends over 16 amino acids. Germline loops: CDR1 MNHEY, CDR2 SMNVEV (reference sequence). CDR3: CASSSGLARGTGELFF. The CDR3 coding sequence is TGTGCCAGCAGTTCCGGACTAGCGCGCGGCACCGGGGAGCTGTTTTTT.

This clonotype was seen a few times. This chain's CDR3 is CASSSREFTDTQYF. The CDR3 DNA reads as TGTGCCAGCAGTTCCCGGGAGTTTACAGATACGCAGTATTTT. The chain uses TRBV6-5 and TRBJ2-3, with D perhaps TRBD2 (6 bases). The V gene's germline CDR1 is MNHEY and CDR2 SVGAGI. This CDR3 is built from 14 residues. Trimming pared 4 bases from V and 3 bases from J, leaving 11 bases between.

This clonotype was seen a few times. The chain recombines TRBV6-1 with TRBJ1-1; possibly TRBD1 for D (5 bases). There are 13 residues in the CDR3. The V gene's germline CDR1 is MNHNS and CDR2 SASEGT. The V end lost 8 bases, the J end lost 4 bases, and 14 bases lay between the germline ends. The DNA of the CDR3 is TGTGCCAGCCGCGACCCGGGGGGCACTGAAGCTTTCTTT. Amino acids: CASRDPGGTEAFF.

The V gene is TRBV6-2 or TRBV6-3, the J gene TRBJ2-3, with TRBD2 matching 9 bases. This CDR3 contains 16 residues. Germline V lookup: CDR1 MNHEY, CDR2 SVGEGT. J was trimmed by 3 bases and V by 10 bases; bases with no gene match: 14. CDR3 nucleotides: TGTGCCACCCGCACTTCTCGACTAGCGGTAACAGATACGCAGTATTTT. It is translated as CATRTSRLAVTDTQYF.

The chain uses TRBV7-2 and TRBJ1-5, with D perhaps TRBD1 (5 bases). CDR3 length: 15 amino acids. Trimming removed 5 bases at V and 0 bases at J, with 11 bases between. CDR1 is SGHTA and CDR2 is FQGNSA in the germline V gene. The CDR3 is CASSARGDSNQPQHF. DNA of the CDR3: TGTGCCAGCAGCGCCCGGGGGGATAGCAATCAGCCCCAGCATTTT.

The chain carries TRBV4-2 and TRBJ2-7, with 9 bases lining up with TRBD1. The ends lost 1 base at V and 7 bases at J; junction bases unmatched: 11. The V gene's germline CDR1 is LGHNA and CDR2 YNFKEQ. The length of the CDR3 is 16 residues. Here the CDR3 DNA reads TGTGCCAGCAGCCAAGTGGCGTGGACAGGGGTTGATGAGCAGTACTTC. Amino acids: CASSQVAWTGVDEQYF.

CDR3 loop: CASSLDGATDTQYF. CDR3 nucleotides: TGTGCCAGCAGCTTAGATGGGGCGACAGATACGCAGTATTTT. The rearrangement links TRBV7-3 to TRBJ2-3, with D tentatively TRBD1 (5 bases). V was cut by 2 bases and J by 3 bases, with 9 bases left in between. The length of the CDR3 is 14 residues. CDR1 and CDR2 (germline): SGHTA, FQGTGA.

This clonotype was picked up a small number of times. V is TRBV6-1 and J is TRBJ1-1; no firm D call. The ends were cut back, 6 bases at V and 1 base at J, with 12 bases in the middle. CDR1 is MNHNS and CDR2 is SASEGT in the germline V gene. The CDR3 length is 14 residues. CDR3 in amino acids: CASSPGFWNTEAFF. The CDR3 region has the DNA TGTGCCAGCAGCCCTGGGTTTTGGAACACTGAAGCTTTCTTT.

The CDR3: CASSQEDDNEQFF. CDR3 bases: TGTGCCAGCAGCCAAGAGGACGACAATGAGCAGTTCTTC. V usage is TRBV4-2 and J usage is TRBJ2-1; D uncertain. V lost 0 bases, J lost 5 bases, and 5 bases lay in between. CDR1 LGHNA and CDR2 YNFKEQ come from the germline V gene. The CDR3 covers 13 residues.